This T cell receptor (beta chain) was sequenced for a study of T cell responses to AZD1222 COVID-19 vaccine. This clone was detected once. The V segment lost 7 bases and the J segment 6 bases; nucleotides outside the gene matches: 6. Germline V lookup: CDR1 SQVTM, CDR2 ANQGSEA. The CDR3 loop spans 11 amino acids. The protocol was immunoSEQ multiplex PCR, while the TCRdb copy is restricted to in-frame clones and leaves out a portion. This sample carries 150,000 to 180,000 clones, 70% to 90% of them seen once, and the ten largest clones take 5.5%. This receptor was taken from an adult in good health. The rearrangement links TRBV29-1 to TRBJ2-7; 7 positions match TRBD2. The sequences come from peripheral blood, collected on day 0 of MenACWY control vaccination. This chain's CDR3 is CSAGEGGEQYF. The CDR3, as DNA: TGCAGCGCTGGGGAGGGAGGCGAGCAGTACTTC.